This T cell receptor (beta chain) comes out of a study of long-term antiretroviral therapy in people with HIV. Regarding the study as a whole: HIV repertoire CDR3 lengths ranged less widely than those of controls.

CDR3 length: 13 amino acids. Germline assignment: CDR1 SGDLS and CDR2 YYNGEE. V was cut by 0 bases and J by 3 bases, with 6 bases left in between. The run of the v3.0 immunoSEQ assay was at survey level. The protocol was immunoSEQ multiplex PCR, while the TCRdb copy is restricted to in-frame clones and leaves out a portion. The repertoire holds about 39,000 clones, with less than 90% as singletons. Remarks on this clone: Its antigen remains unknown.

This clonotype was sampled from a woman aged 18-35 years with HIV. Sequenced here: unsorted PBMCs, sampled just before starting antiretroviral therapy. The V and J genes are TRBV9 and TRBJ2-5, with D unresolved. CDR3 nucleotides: TGTGCCAGCAGCGTAGGGCTAGAAGAGACCCAGTACTTC. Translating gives CASSVGLEETQYF.